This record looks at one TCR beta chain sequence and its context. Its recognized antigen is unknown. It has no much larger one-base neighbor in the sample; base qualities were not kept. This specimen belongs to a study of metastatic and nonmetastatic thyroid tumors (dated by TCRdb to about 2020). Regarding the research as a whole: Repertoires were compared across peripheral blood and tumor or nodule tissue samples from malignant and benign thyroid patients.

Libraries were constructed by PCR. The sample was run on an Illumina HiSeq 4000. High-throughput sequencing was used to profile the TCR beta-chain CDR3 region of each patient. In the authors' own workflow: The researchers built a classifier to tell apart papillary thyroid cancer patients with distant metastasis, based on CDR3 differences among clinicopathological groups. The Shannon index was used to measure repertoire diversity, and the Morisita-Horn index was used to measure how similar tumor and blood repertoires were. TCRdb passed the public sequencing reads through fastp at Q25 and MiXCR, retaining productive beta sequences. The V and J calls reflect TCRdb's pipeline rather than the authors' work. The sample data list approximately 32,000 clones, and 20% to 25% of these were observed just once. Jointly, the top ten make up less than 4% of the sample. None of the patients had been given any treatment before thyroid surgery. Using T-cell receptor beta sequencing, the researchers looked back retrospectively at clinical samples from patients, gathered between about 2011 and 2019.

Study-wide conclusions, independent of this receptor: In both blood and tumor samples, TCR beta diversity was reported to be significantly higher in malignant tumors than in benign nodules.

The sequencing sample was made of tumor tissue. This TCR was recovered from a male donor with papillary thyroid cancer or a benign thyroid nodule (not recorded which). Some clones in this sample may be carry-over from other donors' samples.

The CDR3 in this case is CASSLGGSWNTGELFF. DNA sequence: TGTGCCAGCAGCTTGGGCGGGAGTTGGAACACCGGGGAGCTGTTTTTT. The chain joins TRBV11-1 to TRBJ2-2; 7 nucleotides in the junction match TRBD2. The CDR3 contains 16 residues, cysteine and phenylalanine counted. The retained sequence is limited to the CDR3, 48 bases, with the frame set at the first base. Compared with germline, V lacks 3 bases and J lacks 1 base; bases without a gene match: 5. For CDR1 and CDR2, the germline V gene (reference sequence) lists SGHAT and FQDESV.